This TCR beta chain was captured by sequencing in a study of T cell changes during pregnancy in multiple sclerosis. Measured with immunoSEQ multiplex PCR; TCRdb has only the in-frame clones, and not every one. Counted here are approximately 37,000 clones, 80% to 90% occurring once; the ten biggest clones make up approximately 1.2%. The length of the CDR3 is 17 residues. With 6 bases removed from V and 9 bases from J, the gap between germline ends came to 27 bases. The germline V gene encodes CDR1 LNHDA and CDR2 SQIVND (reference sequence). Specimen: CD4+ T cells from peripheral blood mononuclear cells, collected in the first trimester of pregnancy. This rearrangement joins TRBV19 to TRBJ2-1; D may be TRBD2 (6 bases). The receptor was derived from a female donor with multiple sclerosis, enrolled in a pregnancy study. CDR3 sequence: CASRPLVRETPRGEQFF. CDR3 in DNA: TGTGCCAGTAGGCCCCTTGTTCGGGAGACACCGCGGGGTGAGCAGTTCTTC.